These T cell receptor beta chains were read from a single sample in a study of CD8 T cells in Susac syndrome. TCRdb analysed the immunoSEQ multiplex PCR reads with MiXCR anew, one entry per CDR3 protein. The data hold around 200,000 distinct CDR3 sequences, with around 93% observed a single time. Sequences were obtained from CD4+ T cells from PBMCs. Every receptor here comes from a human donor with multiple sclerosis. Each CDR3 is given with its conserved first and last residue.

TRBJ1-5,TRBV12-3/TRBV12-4,CASSLSGTVGNQPQHF
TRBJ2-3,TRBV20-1,CSAREAGDGSKTQYF
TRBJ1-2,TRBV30,CAWTGSRNYGYTF
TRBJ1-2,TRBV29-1,CSVDRTGDSYGYTF
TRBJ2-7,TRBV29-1,CSVTRQGSFYEQYF
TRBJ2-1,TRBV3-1,CASSQDGTIQFF
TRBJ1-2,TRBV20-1,CSAREGLFGYTF
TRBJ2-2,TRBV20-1,CSAIHRDTGELFF
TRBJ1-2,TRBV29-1,CSVWDGADANYGYTF
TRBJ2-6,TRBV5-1,CASSLVQDSGANVLTF
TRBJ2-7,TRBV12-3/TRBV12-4,CASSLAGEQYF
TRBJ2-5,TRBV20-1,CSASRRGGGETQYF
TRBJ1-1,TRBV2,CASRLQGRDAPAFF
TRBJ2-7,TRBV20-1,CSARGTSYEQYF
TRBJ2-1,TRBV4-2,CASSQVGGGNNEQFF
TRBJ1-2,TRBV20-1,CSARGGTYGYTF
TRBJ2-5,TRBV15,CATSRQQETQYF
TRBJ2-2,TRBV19,CASSPSNTGELFF
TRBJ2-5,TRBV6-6,CASTRGGVGLETQYF
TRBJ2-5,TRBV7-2,CASSLYPSRETQYF
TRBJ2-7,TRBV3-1,CASSASFGEQYF
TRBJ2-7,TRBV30,CAWNQVDEQYF
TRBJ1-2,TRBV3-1,CASSHGLLTNGYTF
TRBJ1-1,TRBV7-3,CASSSRTGDAFF
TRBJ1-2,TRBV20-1,CSATGQGEGYGYTF
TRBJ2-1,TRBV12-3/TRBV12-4,CASSPGQSYNEQFF
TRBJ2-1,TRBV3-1,CASSPRDRGGEQFF
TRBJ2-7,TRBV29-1,CSATQGYSYEQYF
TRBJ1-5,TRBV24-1,CATLGDYSNQPQHF
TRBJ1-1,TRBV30,CAWSKFRQGIFRAFF
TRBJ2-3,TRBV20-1,CSARDNSPTTQYF
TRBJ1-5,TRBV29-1,CSAQTGGGQPQHF
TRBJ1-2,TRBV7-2,CASSLDRNNYGYTF
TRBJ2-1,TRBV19,CASSITRYNEQFF
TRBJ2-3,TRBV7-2,CASSWDGGTDTQYF
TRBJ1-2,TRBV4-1,CASSQGPGSGYGYTF
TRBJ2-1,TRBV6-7,CASVDSNEQFF
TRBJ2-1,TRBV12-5,CAVFTWPGNEQFF
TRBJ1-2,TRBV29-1,CSVGDAFYGYTF
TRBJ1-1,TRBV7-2,CASSSAGYEAFF
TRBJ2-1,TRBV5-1,CASSLGDFVSINEQFF
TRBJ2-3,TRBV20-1,CSARLRLAGDTDTQYF
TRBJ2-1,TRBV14,CASSQTSGEVQMMQFF
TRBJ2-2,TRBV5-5,CASSFDRDGELFF
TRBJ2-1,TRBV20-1,CSASSGTGGNEQFF
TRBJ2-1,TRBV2,CASSTDRGDNEQFF
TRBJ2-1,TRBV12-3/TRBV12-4,CASRPGFVDEQFF
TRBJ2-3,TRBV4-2,CASSRGTSSMDTQYF
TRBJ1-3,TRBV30,CAWSRGFGNTIYF
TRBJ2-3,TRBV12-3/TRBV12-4,CASGEGGDTQYF
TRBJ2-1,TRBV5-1,CASSGTLYYNEQFF
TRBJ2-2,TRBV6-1,CASSSAVGTGELFF
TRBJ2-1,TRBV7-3,CASSYRDGGWQFF
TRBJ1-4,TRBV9,CASSVAQGQGSIMFF
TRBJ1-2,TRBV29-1,CSVEDRAAYTF
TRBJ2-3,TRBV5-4,CASSSRIAGDTQYF